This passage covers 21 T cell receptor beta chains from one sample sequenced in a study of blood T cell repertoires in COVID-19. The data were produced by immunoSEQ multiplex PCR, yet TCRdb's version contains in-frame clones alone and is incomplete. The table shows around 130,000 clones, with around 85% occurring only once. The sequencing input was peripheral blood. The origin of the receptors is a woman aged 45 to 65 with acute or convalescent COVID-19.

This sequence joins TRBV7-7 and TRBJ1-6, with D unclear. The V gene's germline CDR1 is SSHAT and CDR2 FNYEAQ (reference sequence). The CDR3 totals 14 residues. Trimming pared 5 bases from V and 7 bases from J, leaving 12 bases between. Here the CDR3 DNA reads TGTGCCAGCAGCCCAGGAATAGGAAATTCACCCCTCCACTTT. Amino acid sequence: CASSPGIGNSPLHF.

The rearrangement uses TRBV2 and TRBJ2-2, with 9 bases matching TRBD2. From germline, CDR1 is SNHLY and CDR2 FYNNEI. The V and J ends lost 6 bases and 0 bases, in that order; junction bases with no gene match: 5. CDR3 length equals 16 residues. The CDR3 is CASRYSGGANTGELFF. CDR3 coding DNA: TGTGCCAGCAGGTATAGCGGGGGAGCGAACACCGGGGAGCTGTTTTTT. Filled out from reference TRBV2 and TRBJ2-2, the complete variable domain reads EPEVTQTPSHQVTQMGQEVILRCVPISNHLYFYWYRQILGQKVEFLVSFYNNEISEKSEIFDDQFSVERPDGSNFTLKIRSTKLEDSAMYFCASRYSGGANTGELFFGEGSRLTVL.

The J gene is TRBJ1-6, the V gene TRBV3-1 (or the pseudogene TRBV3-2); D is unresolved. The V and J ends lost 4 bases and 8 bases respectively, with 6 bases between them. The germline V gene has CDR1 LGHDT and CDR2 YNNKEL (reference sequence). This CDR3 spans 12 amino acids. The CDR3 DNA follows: TGTGCCAGCAGCCCCCCAGATTCACCCCTCCACTTT. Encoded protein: CASSPPDSPLHF.

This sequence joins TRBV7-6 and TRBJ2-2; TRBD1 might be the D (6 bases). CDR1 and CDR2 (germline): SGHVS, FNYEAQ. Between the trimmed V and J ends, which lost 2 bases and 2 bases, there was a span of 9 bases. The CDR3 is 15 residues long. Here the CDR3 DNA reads TGTGCCAGCAGCTTAAAGACAGGCAACACCGGGGAGCTGTTTTTT. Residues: CASSLKTGNTGELFF.

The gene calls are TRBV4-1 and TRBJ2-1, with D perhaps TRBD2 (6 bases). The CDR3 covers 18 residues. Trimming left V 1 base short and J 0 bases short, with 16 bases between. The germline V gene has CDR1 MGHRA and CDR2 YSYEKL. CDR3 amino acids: CASSQGLLASSSYNEQFF. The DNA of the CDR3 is TGCGCCAGCAGCCAAGGCCTACTAGCCTCGAGCTCCTACAATGAGCAGTTCTTC.

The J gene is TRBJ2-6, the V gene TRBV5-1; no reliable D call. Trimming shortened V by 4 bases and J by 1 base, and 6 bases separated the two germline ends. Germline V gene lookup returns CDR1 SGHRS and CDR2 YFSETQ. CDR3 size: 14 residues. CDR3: CASSLRSGANVLTF. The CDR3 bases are TGCGCCAGCAGCCTTAGATCTGGGGCCAACGTCCTGACTTTC.

The CDR3 here is CASSSGPLGGNYEQYF. The CDR3 DNA sequence: TGTGCCAGCAGTTCAGGACCTCTTGGGGGGAACTACGAGCAGTACTTC. V usage is TRBV6-5 and J usage is TRBJ2-7, with D possibly matching TRBD2 (6 bases). With 4 bases removed from V and 3 bases from J, the gap between germline ends came to 19 bases. CDR3 length equals 16 residues. Germline CDR1 reads MNHEY; CDR2 reads SVGAGI.

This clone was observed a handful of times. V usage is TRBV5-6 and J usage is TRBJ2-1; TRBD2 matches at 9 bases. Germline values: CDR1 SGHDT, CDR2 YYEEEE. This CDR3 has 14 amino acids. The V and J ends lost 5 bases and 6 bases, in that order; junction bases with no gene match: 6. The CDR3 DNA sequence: TGTGCCAGCAGGCGACTAGCGGCAAGCAATGAGCAGTTCTTC. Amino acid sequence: CASRRLAASNEQFF.

For the CDR3, the DNA is TGTGCCAGCAGTCTACATAACAGTTCACCCCTCCACTTT. Its protein product is CASSLHNSSPLHF. The chain recombines TRBV12-3 or TRBV12-4 with TRBJ1-6; D call uncertain. This CDR3 region has 13 residues. Trimming stripped 5 bases from V and 9 bases from J, with 11 bases between.

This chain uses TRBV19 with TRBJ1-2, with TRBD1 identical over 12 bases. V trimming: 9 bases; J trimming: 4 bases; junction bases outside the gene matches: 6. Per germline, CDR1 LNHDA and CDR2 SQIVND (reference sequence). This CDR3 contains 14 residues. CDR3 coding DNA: TGTGCCAGCAGGGACAGGGGGCCGGGCTATGGCTACACCTTC. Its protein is CASRDRGPGYGYTF.

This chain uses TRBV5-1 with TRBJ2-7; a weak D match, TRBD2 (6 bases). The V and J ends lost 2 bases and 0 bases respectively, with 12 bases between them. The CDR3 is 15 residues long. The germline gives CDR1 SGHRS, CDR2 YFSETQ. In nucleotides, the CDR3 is TGCGCCAGCAGCTTAGTTAGCGGAAACTCCTACGAGCAGTACTTC. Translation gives CASSLVSGNSYEQYF.

The chain's CDR3 is CASSYGTGRYEQYF. The CDR3 DNA reads as TGTGCCAGCAGTTACGGGACAGGCAGGTACGAGCAGTACTTC. This chain joins TRBV6-5 and TRBJ2-7, with 8 bases matching TRBD1. The CDR3 consists of 14 residues. Trimming at V came to 2 bases and at J to 4 bases, leaving 4 bases not matched to a gene. Germline CDR1 is MNHEY and CDR2 is SVGAGI.

CDR3 coding DNA: TGCGCCAGCAGCTTGCAGGAACACACCACAGATACGCAGTATTTT. It yields the protein CASSLQEHTTDTQYF. V and J are TRBV5-1 and TRBJ2-3; D gene ambiguous. Germline V gene sequence: CDR1 SGHRS, CDR2 YFSETQ. V shed 1 base and J shed 2 bases, with 11 bases lying between them. The CDR3 runs to 15 residues.

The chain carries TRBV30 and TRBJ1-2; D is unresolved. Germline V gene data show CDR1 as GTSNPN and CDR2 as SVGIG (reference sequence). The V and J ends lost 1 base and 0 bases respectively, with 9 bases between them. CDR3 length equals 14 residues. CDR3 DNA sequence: TGTGCCTGGAGTGGTGTAATAGCTAACTATGGCTACACCTTC. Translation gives CAWSGVIANYGYTF.

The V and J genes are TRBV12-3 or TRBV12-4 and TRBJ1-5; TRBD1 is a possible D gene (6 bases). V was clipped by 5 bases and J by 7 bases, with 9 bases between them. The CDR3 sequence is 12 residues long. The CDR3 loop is CASSMGAQPQHF. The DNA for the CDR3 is TGTGCCAGCAGTATGGGGGCCCAGCCCCAGCATTTT.

The CDR3 spells CAWSVWEGGNTEAFF. The CDR3 DNA is TGTGCCTGGAGTGTATGGGAGGGGGGGAACACTGAAGCTTTCTTT. The chain joins TRBV30 to TRBJ1-1, with D possibly being TRBD1 (6 bases). The germline CDR1 and CDR2 sequences are GTSNPN and SVGIG (reference sequence). V shed 0 bases and J shed 1 base, with 12 bases lying between them. The CDR3 loop spans 15 amino acids.

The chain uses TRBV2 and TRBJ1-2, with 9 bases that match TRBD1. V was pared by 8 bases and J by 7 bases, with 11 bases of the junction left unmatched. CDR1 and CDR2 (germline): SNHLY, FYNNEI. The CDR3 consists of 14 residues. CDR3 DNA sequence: TGTGCCAGCCCTTGGGGACAGGGTCAAAGTGGCTACACCTTC. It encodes CASPWGQGQSGYTF.

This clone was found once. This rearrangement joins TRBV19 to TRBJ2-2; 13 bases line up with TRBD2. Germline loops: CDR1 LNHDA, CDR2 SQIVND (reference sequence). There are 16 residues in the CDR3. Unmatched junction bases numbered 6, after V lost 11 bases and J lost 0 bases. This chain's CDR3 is CASRTSGGANTGELFF. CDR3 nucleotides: TGTGCCTCACGGACTAGCGGGGGCGCGAACACCGGGGAGCTGTTTTTT.

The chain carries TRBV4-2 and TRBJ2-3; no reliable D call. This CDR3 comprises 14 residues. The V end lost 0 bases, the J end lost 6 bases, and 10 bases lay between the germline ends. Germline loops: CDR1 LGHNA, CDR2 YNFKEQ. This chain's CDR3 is CASSQDLNGDTQYF. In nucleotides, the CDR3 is TGTGCCAGCAGCCAAGATCTTAACGGGGATACGCAGTATTTT.

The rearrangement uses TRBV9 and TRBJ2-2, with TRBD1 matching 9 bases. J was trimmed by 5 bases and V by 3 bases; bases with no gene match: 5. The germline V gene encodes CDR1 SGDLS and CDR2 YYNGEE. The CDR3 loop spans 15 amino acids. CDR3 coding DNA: TGTGCCAGCAGCGCGGAGACAGGGGGAACCGGGGAGCTGTTTTTT. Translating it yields CASSAETGGTGELFF.

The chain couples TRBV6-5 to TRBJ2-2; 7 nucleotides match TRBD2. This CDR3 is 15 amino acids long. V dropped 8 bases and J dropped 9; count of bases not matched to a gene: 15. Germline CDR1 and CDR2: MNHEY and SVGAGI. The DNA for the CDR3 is TGTGCCAGCGTGGGGGGGACCCTGTTATCGAGGGAGCTGTTTTTT. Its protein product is CASVGGTLLSRELFF.